These 3 T cell receptor beta chains were all obtained from the same sample, sequenced in a study of T-cell reconstitution after alpha-beta-depleted transplantation in children. Unique molecular identifiers were incorporated into the prepared TCRbeta library. One entry per CDR3 protein results from TCRdb running MiXCR on the PCR reads. In the table there are 550,000 to 600,000 distinct CDR3 sequences, 23% of which are singletons. The sequencing used PBMCs, mostly from graft donor cells, collected 360 days after TCRalphabeta/CD19-depleted stem cell transplant. The receptors were gathered from a boy under two years old who had a stem cell transplant for acute myeloid leukemia, so the T cells may come from the graft donor.

This clonotype occurred a few times. The CDR3 protein is CASSGTSFVTSGANVLTF. As DNA, the CDR3 is TGTGCCAGTAGCGGGACTAGCTTCGTAACCTCTGGGGCCAACGTCCTGACTTTC. The chain has TRBV12-3 or TRBV12-4 and TRBJ2-6; 9 positions agree with TRBD2. J was trimmed by 0 bases and V by 9 bases; bases with no gene match: 12. The CDR3 totals 18 residues.

This clonotype was counted between two and nine times. The V call is TRBV5-1, the J call TRBJ2-3; TRBD2 is a possible D gene (6 bases). CDR3 length: 16 amino acids. Germline V gene data show CDR1 as SGHRS and CDR2 as YFSETQ. V lost 0 bases to trimming and J lost 4 bases, with 15 bases between them. Written as DNA, the CDR3 is TGCGCCAGCAGCTTGGCGTGGCGGGGTGGCGCAGATACGCAGTATTTT. Translated: CASSLAWRGGADTQYF.

The chain is built from TRBV20-1 and TRBJ2-3, with D uncertain. The CDR3 contains 15 residues. Trimming pared 0 bases from V and 4 bases from J, leaving 14 bases between. CDR1 and CDR2 (germline): DFQATT, SNEGSKA (reference sequence). The chain's CDR3 is CSARDRRGRSDTQYF. For the CDR3, the DNA is TGCAGTGCTAGAGATCGGAGAGGTAGATCAGATACGCAGTATTTT.